A single sample gave rise to the 30 T cell receptor beta chains below, sequenced in a study of cytomegalovirus exposure and HLA in healthy donors. Primers included in the PCR were 60 Vbeta and 13 Jbeta primers. Data came from immunoSEQ multiplex PCR; TCRdb stores just in-frame clones and leaves some out. Among about 120,000 clones, 6.5% to 9.5% were seen once, and the ten largest hold around 5.8%. The sample was PBMCs. The receptors here all came from a woman aged 40 to 55 in good health and CMV-seropositive.

Points on this clone: Germline and junction disagree at one end, which may indicate a read error. The identical CDR3 is also encoded by other nucleotide sequences in the sample. This chain joins TRBV11-1 and TRBJ1-6; 7 bases map to TRBD1. CDR3 size: 15 residues. Germline V gene sequence: CDR1 SGHAT, CDR2 FQDESV (reference sequence). The CDR3 bases are TGTGCCAGCAGCTCCCAGGACAGGCATAATTCCCCCCTCCACTTT. Translation: CASSSQDRHNSPLHF.

This clone was observed many times. The chain has TRBV7-9 and TRBJ2-5; maybe TRBD2 (6 bases). The CDR3 length is 14 residues. Germline assignment: CDR1 SEHNR and CDR2 FQNEAQ (reference sequence). Trimming cost V 4 bases and J 3 bases, with 12 bases left between them. In DNA, the CDR3 is TGTGCCAGCAGCTCGAGGGACTTTGAAGAGACCCAGTACTTC. Translation gives CASSSRDFEETQYF.

The table lists this clone with a few counts. The genes are TRBV7-9 and TRBJ2-1; 8 bases match TRBD1. In germline, CDR1 is SEHNR, CDR2 FQNEAQ (reference sequence). This CDR3 is built from 15 residues. V trimming: 0 bases; J trimming: 7 bases; junction bases outside the gene matches: 5. CDR3 amino acids: CASSLAAGGGNEQFF. As DNA, the CDR3 is TGTGCCAGCAGCTTAGCGGCAGGGGGCGGAAATGAGCAGTTCTTC.

The gene calls are TRBV9 and TRBJ2-7; 7 positions match TRBD2. After removal of 4 bases from V and 3 bases from J, the junction contained 7 bases not matched to a gene. CDR3 size: 14 residues. Looked up from germline, CDR1 is SGDLS and CDR2 is YYNGEE. CDR3 bases: TGTGCCAGCAGCCCCCGGGGGGAGGTCTACGAGCAGTACTTC. Translating gives CASSPRGEVYEQYF.

CDR3 DNA: TGTGCCAGCAGCGTAGGGGTCGGTCGTAGAGGTTCACCCCTCCACTTT. It yields the protein CASSVGVGRRGSPLHF. The chain combines TRBV9 with TRBJ1-6; no clear D. The CDR3 loop spans 16 amino acids. The V gene lost 0 bases and the J gene lost 9 bases, with 16 bases spanning the gap. From germline, CDR1 is SGDLS and CDR2 YYNGEE. The full variable domain, its missing parts supplied by reference TRBV9 and TRBJ1-6, is DSGVTQTPKHLITATGQRVTLRCSPRSGDLSVYWYQQSLDQGLQFLIQYYNGEERAKGNILERFSAQQFPDLHSELNLSSLELGDSALYFCASSVGVGRRGSPLHFGNGTRLTVT.

The V call is TRBV7-8, the J call TRBJ1-1, with D unresolved. This CDR3 region has 14 residues. Between the trimmed V and J ends, which lost 1 base and 0 bases, there was a span of 6 bases. The germline CDR1 and CDR2 sequences are SGHVS and FQNEAQ. The CDR3 loop reads CASSLDQVNTEAFF. DNA for the CDR3: TGTGCCAGCAGCTTAGATCAGGTGAACACTGAAGCTTTCTTT.

V usage is TRBV18 and J usage is TRBJ1-1, with D tentatively TRBD1 (5 bases). The CDR3 contains 13 residues. Deletions cut 3 bases from V and 4 bases from J, with 9 bases between. Germline V gene lookup returns CDR1 KGHSH and CDR2 LQKENI. The CDR3 spells CASSPTGPTEAFF. The CDR3 nucleotides are TGTGCCAGCTCACCTACAGGTCCCACTGAAGCTTTCTTT.

This clone was detected a few times. The rearrangement joins TRBV5-1 to TRBJ2-6, with 7 positions matching TRBD1. CDR3 length: 20 residues. The trim removed 2 bases at V and 0 bases at J, leaving 14 bases unmatched. Germline CDR1 and CDR2: SGHRS and YFSETQ. The CDR3 is CASSFISLDRSLSGANVLTF. DNA of the CDR3: TGCGCCAGCAGCTTTATCTCCTTGGACAGGAGCCTCTCTGGGGCCAACGTCCTGACTTTC.

In its sample, this clone was seen a few times. The chain has TRBV7-8 and TRBJ2-7, with D hard to call. CDR1 SGHVS and CDR2 FQNEAQ come from the germline V gene. This CDR3 spans 14 amino acids. V lost 1 base and J 1 base, leaving 8 bases between the germline ends. CDR3 DNA sequence: TGTGCCAGCAGCTTAGTGGCCATTTCCTACGAGCAGTACTTC. Residues: CASSLVAISYEQYF.

The chain is built from TRBV2 and TRBJ2-3; 7 bases match TRBD1. Unmatched junction bases numbered 3, after V lost 5 bases and J lost 1 base. Per the germline V gene, CDR1 is SNHLY and CDR2 is FYNNEI. The CDR3 consists of 14 residues. The CDR3 region is CASSLGTGTDTQYF. The CDR3 nucleotides are TGTGCCAGCAGTCTCGGGACAGGCACAGATACGCAGTATTTT.

The chain has TRBV29-1 and TRBJ1-1; the D gene is possibly TRBD1 (6 bases). This CDR3 comprises 15 residues. Germline V gene lookup returns CDR1 SQVTM and CDR2 ANQGSEA. V lost 0 bases to trimming and J lost 5 bases, with 16 bases between them. The CDR3 coding sequence is TGCAGCGTTGAAGATAAGGGGGGGGCGCGGACTGAAGCTTTCTTT. It encodes CSVEDKGGARTEAFF. Supplemented by reference TRBV29-1 and TRBJ1-1, the full variable domain reads SAVISQKPSRDICQRGTSLTIQCQVDSQVTMMFWYRQQPGQSLTLIATANQGSEATYESGFVIDKFPISRPNLTFSTLTVSNMSPEDSSIYLCSVEDKGGARTEAFFGQGTRLTVV.

This clone turned up a few times. The chain is built from TRBV6-1 and TRBJ2-1; 10 nucleotides match TRBD1. This CDR3 region has 15 residues. The V gene's germline CDR1 is MNHNS and CDR2 SASEGT. Unmatched junction bases numbered 11, after V lost 7 bases and J lost 8 bases. The CDR3 nucleotides are TGTGCCAGCACCCGGGACAGGGGTATGATTTATGAGCAGTTCTTC. This encodes CASTRDRGMIYEQFF.

This clone was picked up a small number of times. V and J are TRBV28 and TRBJ2-7; 8 bases fit TRBD1. CDR1 MDHEN and CDR2 SYDVKM come from the germline V gene. This CDR3 has 14 amino acids. V gave up 5 bases and J gave up 0 bases; unmatched junction bases: 3. The CDR3: CASSHRGSSYEQYF. CDR3 coding DNA: TGTGCCAGCAGTCACAGGGGGAGCTCCTACGAGCAGTACTTC.

The rearrangement links TRBV2 to TRBJ2-7, with 8 positions matching TRBD2. CDR1 is SNHLY, CDR2 FYNNEI, per germline. CDR3 length: 16 residues. The V segment lost 8 bases and the J segment 1 base; nucleotides outside the gene matches: 13. CDR3 amino acids: CASSTGPGLGSYEQYF. CDR3 in DNA: TGTGCCAGCTCTACCGGACCGGGACTAGGATCCTACGAGCAGTACTTC.

This clone showed up just a few times. The junction departs from germline at one end; a sequencing error may be responsible. Different DNA sequences within this sample yield the same CDR3. This sequence joins TRBV11-2 and TRBJ1-1; 7 bases are a match to TRBD1. CDR3 length: 15 residues. Germline V gives CDR1 SGHAT, CDR2 FQNNGV. CDR3 region: CASSLSGTANTEAFF. The CDR3 DNA is TGTGCCAGCAGTCTTTCCGGGACAGCCAACACTGAGGCTTTCTTT.

This clone was picked up one time. The chain is built from TRBV7-9 and TRBJ2-4; TRBD1 might be the D (5 bases). V was pared by 3 bases and J by 0 bases, with 12 bases between. The germline V gene encodes CDR1 SEHNR and CDR2 FQNEAQ (reference sequence). The CDR3 runs 16 residues. This CDR3 is CASSLFETVAKNIQYF. DNA for the CDR3: TGTGCCAGCAGCTTGTTTGAGACAGTAGCCAAAAACATTCAGTACTTC.

The chain combines TRBV5-4 with TRBJ2-1; tentative D call: TRBD2 (6 bases). Trimming shortened V by 4 bases and J by 8 bases, and 13 bases separated the two germline ends. The V gene's germline CDR1 is SGHNT and CDR2 YYREEE (reference sequence). This CDR3 spans 13 amino acids. In DNA, the CDR3 is TGTGCCAGCAGCGTCGCTAGCGCCCATGAGCAGTTCTTC. This encodes CASSVASAHEQFF.

There are a few counts of this clone. The J gene is TRBJ1-4, the V gene TRBV6-1, with D possibly matching TRBD1 (5 bases). The CDR3 is 14 amino acids. CDR1 is MNHNS, CDR2 SASEGT, per germline. The V end lost 6 bases, the J end lost 5 bases, and 13 bases lay between the germline ends. The CDR3: CASSYRQNNEKLFF. The DNA of the CDR3 is TGTGCCAGCAGCTACAGACAGAACAATGAAAAACTGTTTTTT.

The chain links TRBV5-1 to TRBJ2-1; 9 bases are a match to TRBD1. Germline CDR1 SGHRS, CDR2 YFSETQ. This CDR3 region has 15 residues. Losses at the gene ends were 4 bases for V and 6 bases for J; bases not matched to a gene: 8. In nucleotides, the CDR3 is TGCGCCAGCAGCGCGGGACAGGGACTCGGCAATGAGCAGTTCTTC. Residues: CASSAGQGLGNEQFF.

Only a few counts were recorded for this clone. J is TRBJ1-2 and V is TRBV9; D perhaps matches TRBD1 (5 bases). The V gene's germline CDR1 is SGDLS and CDR2 YYNGEE. With 0 bases removed from V and 5 bases from J, the gap between germline ends came to 8 bases. The CDR3 runs to 13 residues. The CDR3 reads CASSVATGYGYTF. As DNA, the CDR3 is TGTGCCAGCAGCGTAGCTACAGGATATGGCTACACCTTC.

This clone was picked up a small number of times. The rearrangement joins TRBV6-1 to TRBJ2-2, with D uncertain. Trimming took off 3 bases at V and 5 bases at J, with 10 bases between the two ends. In germline, CDR1 is MNHNS, CDR2 SASEGT. This CDR3 is 14 amino acids long. The CDR3 protein is CASSESTSTGELFF. CDR3 DNA: TGTGCCAGCAGTGAGTCCACCAGTACCGGGGAGCTGTTTTTT.

The chain recombines TRBV11-2 with TRBJ2-1; a possible D gene is TRBD1 (7 bases). Per the germline V gene, CDR1 is SGHAT and CDR2 is FQNNGV. This CDR3 has 15 residues. With 5 bases removed from V and 7 bases from J, the gap between germline ends came to 18 bases. The CDR3 protein is CASSTSRGAWNEQFF. The CDR3 DNA is TGTGCCAGCAGCACAAGCAGGGGGGCTTGGAATGAGCAGTTCTTC.

This clone came up a few times. V and J are TRBV7-6 and TRBJ1-4; no firm D call. The ends were cut back, 3 bases at V and 4 bases at J, with 6 bases in the middle. The CDR3 totals 13 residues. CDR1 is SGHVS and CDR2 is FNYEAQ in the germline V gene. The DNA of the CDR3 is TGTGCCAGCAGCTTCCGGGGTAATGAAAAACTGTTTTTT. Translation gives CASSFRGNEKLFF.

This clone was found a few times. J is TRBJ2-7 and V is TRBV13, with TRBD1 matching over 11 bases. Germline values: CDR1 PRHDT, CDR2 FYEKMQ (reference sequence). The V segment lost 6 bases and the J segment 2 bases; nucleotides outside the gene matches: 6. The length of the CDR3 is 15 residues. CDR3 loop: CASSLPGQGAYEQYF. The CDR3 DNA reads TGTGCCAGCAGTCTACCGGGACAGGGGGCCTACGAGCAGTACTTC.

The CDR3 nucleotides read TGTGCCAGCAGTGGGGGACAGGGGAACCCCTACGAGCAGTACTTC. It encodes CASSGGQGNPYEQYF. This chain joins TRBV6-5 and TRBJ2-7, with 10 bases lining up with TRBD1. CDR3 size: 15 residues. Germline V gene data show CDR1 as MNHEY and CDR2 as SVGAGI. The ends lost 5 bases at V and 2 bases at J; junction bases unmatched: 6.

This chain uses TRBV5-4 with TRBJ1-1; D gene uncertain. The CDR3 is 14 amino acids. The V gene lost 0 bases and the J gene lost 5 bases, with 11 bases spanning the gap. CDR1 and CDR2 from the germline V gene are SGHNT and YYREEE (reference sequence). CDR3 loop: CASSLALGGTEAFF. CDR3 in DNA: TGTGCCAGCAGCTTGGCCCTGGGAGGGACTGAAGCTTTCTTT.

This clone was seen only a few times. The chain combines TRBV7-9 with TRBJ1-5; 7 bases map to TRBD1. The ends lost 8 bases at V and 8 bases at J; junction bases unmatched: 6. This CDR3 is built from 12 residues. CDR1 is SEHNR, CDR2 FQNEAQ, per germline (reference sequence). CDR3 bases: TGTGCCAGCGGATACAGGGGAGAGCCCCAGCATTTT. Encoded protein: CASGYRGEPQHF.

The V gene is TRBV19, the J gene TRBJ1-2; tentative D call: TRBD1 (5 bases). The CDR3 is made up of 13 amino acids. V was clipped by 5 bases and J by 4 bases, with 11 bases between them. CDR1 and CDR2 from the germline V gene are LNHDA and SQIVND (reference sequence). The CDR3 sequence: CASSEKGLYGYTF. CDR3 DNA: TGTGCCAGTAGTGAGAAGGGACTCTATGGCTACACCTTC. Using reference TRBV19 and TRBJ1-2 for the parts outside the CDR3, the full variable domain is DGGITQSPKYLFRKEGQNVTLSCEQNLNHDAMYWYRQDPGQGLRLIYYSQIVNDFQKGDIAEGYSVSREKKESFPLTVTSAQKNPTAFYLCASSEKGLYGYTFGSGTRLTVV.

The chain uses TRBV11-1 and TRBJ2-1, with 10 positions matching TRBD1. The CDR3 runs 15 residues. V lost 5 bases, J lost 9 bases, and 10 bases stayed unmatched. The germline V gene encodes CDR1 SGHAT and CDR2 FQDESV (reference sequence). CDR3 DNA sequence: TGTGCCAGCAGCGGCCCGGGACAGGGGCGGGGTGAGCAGTTCTTC. As protein: CASSGPGQGRGEQFF.

The chain employs TRBV11-3 and TRBJ2-3; D possibly corresponds to TRBD1 (5 bases). CDR1 and CDR2 from the germline V gene are SGHNT and YENEEA. The length of the CDR3 is 16 residues. V was pared by 1 base and J by 2 bases, with 13 bases between. The CDR3 nucleotides are TGTGCCAGCAGCTTAGGGGGCGTGGGGCCCACAGATACGCAGTATTTT. This sequence encodes CASSLGGVGPTDTQYF.